This is a list of T cell receptor beta chains from one sample in a study of post-analysis software for immune sequencing data. TCRdb reprocessed the PCR reads with MiXCR, giving one entry per CDR3 protein. Among roughly 540,000 distinct CDR3 sequences listed, 30% to 40% were seen once. The source material was blood. These receptor sequences come from a girl aged 2-17 years with multiple sclerosis. Both conserved end residues are part of each CDR3. The D gene is left open where the match is weak. Size is stated for part of the rows, as once, few or many counts, or as a class when the clone is expanded.

13,.,TRBV7-9,TRBJ2-7,.,CASSPDNSYEQYF,TGTGCCAGCAGCCCGGACAACTCCTACGAGCAGTACTTC
16,few,TRBV20-1,TRBJ2-7,TRBD2,CSARPPTSGGTYEQYF,TGCAGTGCTAGACCACCAACTAGCGGGGGCACCTACGAGCAGTACTTC
15,few,TRBV6-5,TRBJ2-5,TRBD2,CASSKLAGNQETQYF,TGTGCCAGCAGTAAACTAGCGGGGAACCAAGAGACCCAGTACTTC
16,.,TRBV7-2,TRBJ2-3,TRBD2,CASSLRLAGPSDTQYF,TGTGCCAGCAGCTTAAGGCTAGCGGGTCCTTCAGATACGCAGTATTTT
14,.,TRBV2,TRBJ1-5,.,CASSEGQPNQPQHF,TGTGCCAGCAGTGAAGGGCAGCCCAATCAGCCCCAGCATTTT
15,few,TRBV6-1,TRBJ2-7,.,CASSERRAEEGEQYF,TGTGCCAGCAGTGAAAGGAGGGCTGAAGAAGGCGAGCAGTACTTC
11,few,TRBV12-3/TRBV12-4,TRBJ1-1,.,CASSTETEAFF,TGTGCCAGCAGTACCGAAACTGAAGCTTTCTTT
14,many,TRBV20-1,TRBJ1-2,.,CSAGGPTVGYGYTF,TGCAGTGCTGGGGGACCTACCGTTGGCTATGGCTACACCTTC
10,.,TRBV28,TRBJ1-5,.,CASSSESKHF,TGTGCCAGCAGTTCGGAGTCCAAGCATTTT
14,once,TRBV19,TRBJ2-5,.,CASSISQLSGTQYF,TGTGCCAGTAGTATTTCACAGCTCTCCGGGACCCAGTACTTC
13,many,TRBV10-3,TRBJ2-5,.,CAISERQQETQYF,TGTGCCATCAGTGAGAGACAACAAGAGACCCAGTACTTC
18,.,TRBV20-1,TRBJ2-7,.,CSARDLAGHLTISYEQYF,TGCAGTGCTAGAGATCTGGCAGGACACCTTACAATCTCCTACGAGCAGTACTTC
15,.,TRBV7-2,TRBJ2-3,.,CASTGGGSSTDTQYF,TGTGCCAGCACCGGCGGGGGCTCTAGCACAGATACGCAGTATTTT
11,.,TRBV20-1,TRBJ2-1,.,CQSGGGLEQFF,TGCCAATCCGGAGGGGGCCTTGAGCAGTTCTTC
17,few,TRBV6-2/TRBV6-3,TRBJ2-3,.,CASSYLPGTERTDTQYF,TGTGCCAGCAGTTACCTTCCCGGGACGGAACGCACAGATACGCAGTATTTT
16,.,TRBV5-5,TRBJ1-2,.,CASSLAWGFPLYGYTF,TGTGCCAGCAGCTTGGCATGGGGGTTTCCCCTGTATGGCTACACCTTC
17,.,TRBV5-5,TRBJ2-1,TRBD1,CASSFWTGLSSYNEQFF,TGTGCCAGCAGCTTTTGGACAGGCCTTAGCTCCTACAATGAGCAGTTCTTC
15,few,TRBV5-1,TRBJ2-1,.,CASSLGANRGNEQFF,TGCGCCAGCAGCTTGGGGGCTAATCGGGGCAATGAGCAGTTCTTC
14,.,TRBV6-4,TRBJ2-1,.,CASSDGQGGNEQFF,TGTGCCAGCAGTGACGGGCAGGGGGGAAATGAGCAGTTCTTC
14,few,TRBV20-1,TRBJ2-6,.,CSARDGSGANVLTF,TGCAGTGCTAGAGATGGGTCTGGGGCCAACGTCCTGACTTTC
14,.,TRBV4-1,TRBJ2-5,TRBD1,CAGSQPNRGETQYF,TGCGCCGGCAGCCAGCCAAACAGGGGAGAGACCCAGTACTTC
15,.,TRBV6-5,TRBJ2-5,.,CASSYSDGPQETQYF,TGTGCCAGCAGTTACTCGGATGGGCCCCAAGAGACCCAGTACTTC
16,once,TRBV5-1,TRBJ1-1,TRBD1,CASSLLTGEGVTEAFF,TGCGCCAGCAGCTTGCTGACAGGGGAAGGTGTTACTGAAGCTTTCTTT
15,few,TRBV12-3/TRBV12-4,TRBJ2-5,.,CASSLALRHQETQYF,TGTGCCAGCAGTTTAGCGCTTAGGCATCAAGAGACCCAGTACTTC
14,few,TRBV5-1,TRBJ2-3,.,CASSLEVSTDTQYF,TGCGCCAGCAGCTTGGAGGTTAGCACAGATACGCAGTATTTT
18,few,TRBV28,TRBJ2-3,TRBD2,CASSFGTSGGPSTDTQYF,TGTGCCAGCAGTTTCGGCACTAGCGGGGGGCCTAGCACAGATACGCAGTATTTT
16,.,TRBV5-1,TRBJ2-6,.,CASSLGGDPGANVLTF,TGCGCCAGCAGCTTGGGGGGAGACCCTGGGGCCAACGTCCTGACTTTC
13,many,TRBV6-5,TRBJ2-3,TRBD2,CASSPTRAGGQYF,TGTGCCAGCAGCCCGACGCGAGCGGGGGGGCAGTATTTT
15,.,TRBV3-1,TRBJ1-2,TRBD1,CASSQLRQGGYGYTF,TGTGCCAGCAGCCAACTGAGACAGGGAGGCTATGGCTACACCTTC
15,.,TRBV4-1,TRBJ1-1,.,CASSQDAMWNTEAFF,TGCGCCAGCAGCCAAGACGCGATGTGGAACACTGAAGCTTTCTTT
14,few,TRBV20-1,TRBJ2-7,.,CSASSGGPLYEQYF,TGCAGTGCTAGTTCCGGGGGGCCTCTCTACGAGCAGTACTTC
14,.,TRBV29-1,TRBJ1-1,.,CSVLRGGPNTEAFF,TGCAGCGTCCTAAGGGGGGGCCCGAACACTGAAGCTTTCTTT
14,many,TRBV11-2,TRBJ2-5,.,CASSLTSIQETQYF,TGTGCCAGCAGCTTAACTAGCATTCAAGAGACCCAGTACTTC
14,few,TRBV25-1,TRBJ1-2,TRBD1,CASSDDRGNYGYTF,TGTGCCAGCAGTGACGACAGGGGGAACTATGGCTACACCTTC
15,.,TRBV5-6,TRBJ1-4,.,CASSTGTRASEKLFF,TGTGCCAGCAGCACCGGGACGAGGGCTTCTGAAAAACTGTTTTTT
16,.,TRBV20-1,TRBJ2-6,.,CSALRERRVGANVLTF,TGCAGTGCTCTCAGAGAAAGGCGCGTTGGGGCCAACGTCCTGACTTTC
13,.,TRBV7-9,TRBJ1-2,.,CASSSPGDRGYTF,TGTGCCAGCAGCTCCCCGGGAGATCGGGGCTACACCTTC
15,few,TRBV6-1,TRBJ2-7,TRBD1,CASSPTPGQGSEQYF,TGTGCCAGCAGTCCTACCCCGGGACAGGGGTCCGAGCAGTACTTC
15,few,TRBV7-9,TRBJ1-2,.,CASNGHSPLNYGYTF,TGTGCCAGCAACGGACACAGCCCCCTAAACTATGGCTACACCTTC
18,.,TRBV11-2,TRBJ1-5,.,CASSLDLWGRPINQPQHF,TGTGCCAGCAGCTTAGATCTTTGGGGACGGCCAATCAATCAGCCCCAGCATTTT
13,.,TRBV10-1,TRBJ1-5,.,CASSETLGQPQHF,TGCGCCAGCAGTGAAACTTTGGGACAGCCCCAGCATTTT
12,few,TRBV20-1,TRBJ2-5,.,CSALVLQETQYF,TGCAGTGCTTTGGTCCTCCAAGAGACCCAGTACTTC
15,few,TRBV7-9,TRBJ2-5,.,CASSSSGTVQETQYF,TGTGCCAGCAGCTCCTCCGGGACCGTTCAAGAGACCCAGTACTTC
15,.,TRBV6-5,TRBJ2-1,TRBD2,CASSHRLAEGNEQFF,TGTGCCAGCAGCCATAGGCTAGCGGAGGGTAATGAGCAGTTCTTC
17,few,TRBV9,TRBJ1-6,.,CASSVEGPGGGNSPLHF,TGTGCCAGCAGCGTAGAGGGACCGGGGGGCGGTAATTCACCCCTCCACTTT
11,.,TRBV29-1,TRBJ2-3,.,CSVGDPDTQYF,TGCAGCGTTGGGGATCCAGATACGCAGTATTTT
13,.,TRBV28,TRBJ1-2,TRBD1,CATEQGGENGYTF,TGTGCCACTGAACAGGGGGGTGAAAATGGCTACACCTTC
13,.,TRBV3-1,TRBJ2-1,.,CASSQERYYEQFF,TGTGCCAGCAGCCAGGAGCGGTACTATGAGCAGTTCTTC